Sequencing of this TCR beta chain was carried out in a study of T-cell reconstitution after alpha-beta-depleted transplantation in children. General study results and limits: T-cell numbers and diversity one year post-transplant derived largely from freshly generated T cells. Expanded graft clones numbering several hundred reportedly gave rise to alpha-beta T cells about two months after transplant.

Library preparation (for TCRbeta) was performed with unique molecular identifiers. A single record per CDR3 protein comes from TCRdb applying MiXCR to the PCR reads. This sample has about 830,000 distinct CDR3 sequences, with around 17% found just once. Remarks on this clonotype: The antigen is unknown.

This sample comprised PBMCs, mostly from graft donor cells, obtained 360 days after TCRalphabeta/CD19-depleted stem cell transplant. The clonotype was recovered from a male patient younger than 18 who had a stem cell transplant for acute lymphoblastic leukemia, so the T cells may come from the graft donor.

The CDR3 DNA is TGTGCTAGTGGTTTACAGACCAACACCGGGGAGCTGTTTTTT. Its protein product is CASGLQTNTGELFF. The rearrangement uses TRBV12-5 and TRBJ2-2; D unclear. The CDR3 length is 14 residues. The germline CDR1 and CDR2 sequences are LGHNT and FRNRAP. The V end lost 3 bases, the J end lost 2 bases, and 7 bases lay between the germline ends. Together with reference TRBV12-5 and TRBJ2-2, the CDR3 gives the full variable domain: DARVTQTPRHKVTEMGQEVTMRCQPILGHNTVFWYRQTMMQGLELLAYFRNRAPLDDSGMPKDRFSAEMPDATLATLKIQPSEPRDSAVYFCASGLQTNTGELFFGEGSRLTVL.